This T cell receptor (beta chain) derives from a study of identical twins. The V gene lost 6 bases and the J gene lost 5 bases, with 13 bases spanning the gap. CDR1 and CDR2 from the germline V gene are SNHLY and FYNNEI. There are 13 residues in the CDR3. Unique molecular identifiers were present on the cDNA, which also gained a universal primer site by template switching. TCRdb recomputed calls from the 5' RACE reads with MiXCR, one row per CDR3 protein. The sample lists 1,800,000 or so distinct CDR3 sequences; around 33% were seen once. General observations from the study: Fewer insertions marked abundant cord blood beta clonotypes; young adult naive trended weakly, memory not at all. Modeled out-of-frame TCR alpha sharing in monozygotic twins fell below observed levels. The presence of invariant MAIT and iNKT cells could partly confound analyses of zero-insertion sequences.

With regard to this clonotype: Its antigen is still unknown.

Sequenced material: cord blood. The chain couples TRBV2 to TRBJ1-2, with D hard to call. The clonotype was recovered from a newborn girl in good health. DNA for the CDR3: TGTGCCAGCAGACCGAATTCGGTATATGGCTACACCTTC. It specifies CASRPNSVYGYTF.